What follows are 29 T cell receptor beta chains derived from one specimen sequenced in a study of blood T cells in healthy people across ages. The use of a sample-barcoded 5' primer and a J-beta primer mix characterized a second PCR of roughly 7 to 12 cycles. TCRdb re-called the 5' RACE reads with MiXCR, one entry per CDR3 protein. The sample records a few hundred thousand distinct CDR3 sequences, 50% to 60% being singletons. Sequencing was performed on blood. The receptors were sampled from a man between 60 and 70 years old in good health.

This clonotype showed up just a few times. This rearrangement joins TRBV2 to TRBJ2-7, with 9 bases that match TRBD2. The V gene's germline CDR1 is SNHLY and CDR2 FYNNEI. The J segment lost 6 bases and the V segment lost 3 bases, leaving 12 bases of the junction unmatched. The CDR3 is 16 amino acids. CDR3 sequence: CASSEAGAGGAGEQYF. The DNA of the CDR3 is TGTGCCAGCAGTGAGGCCGGAGCGGGAGGAGCGGGCGAGCAGTACTTC.

This clonotype was detected many times. The gene calls are TRBV20-1 and TRBJ1-2; no reliable D call. V lost 6 bases and J lost 7, with 12 bases in between. Germline CDR1 reads DFQATT; CDR2 reads SNEGSKA (reference sequence). This CDR3 comprises 11 residues. The DNA for the CDR3 is TGCAGTGCCACGGGAGTAAGTGGCTACACCTTC. Protein product: CSATGVSGYTF.

Only a few counts were recorded for this clonotype. The chain has TRBV20-1 and TRBJ1-4; 8 bases map to TRBD1. The junction had 12 bases not matched to a gene; V was cut back by 5 bases and J by 4 bases. The CDR3 covers 16 residues. Germline CDR1 is DFQATT and CDR2 is SNEGSKA (reference sequence). The CDR3 protein is CSAARPGGYGNEKLFF. The CDR3 DNA is TGCAGTGCTGCCCGGCCAGGGGGCTACGGTAATGAAAAACTGTTTTTT.

This clonotype was detected only once. A much larger clone lies one base from this, so it may be a read error. This chain joins TRBV6-5 and TRBJ2-3; the D gene is possibly TRBD2 (6 bases). V dropped 4 bases and J dropped 11 bases, with 22 bases sitting between them. The CDR3 covers 15 residues. The germline gives CDR1 MNHEY, CDR2 SVGAGI. CDR3 residues: CASSCSRDSRLRQYF. CDR3 nucleotide sequence: TGTGCCAGCAGTTGCTCGAGGGACTCCCGCCTTAGGCAGTATTTT.

This rearrangement joins TRBV12-3 or TRBV12-4 to TRBJ1-5; D is undetermined. The CDR3 totals 13 residues. Trimming shortened V by 6 bases and J by 0 bases, and 6 bases separated the two germline ends. The CDR3 nucleotides are TGTGCCAGCAGGACAAGTAGCAATCAGCCCCAGCATTTT. This encodes CASRTSSNQPQHF.

For this clonotype: This may come from a read error, since a much larger clone is one base off. V usage is TRBV7-2 and J usage is TRBJ2-6; D unresolved. The V end was cut by 4 bases, the J end by 0 bases, with 13 bases between. The germline V gene encodes CDR1 SGHTA and CDR2 FQGNSA. The CDR3 has 17 amino acids. The CDR3 coding sequence is TGTGCCAGCAGCTCCCGCGGAGAGTCCTCTGGGGCCAACGTCCTGACTTTC. The encoded protein is CASSSRGESSGANVLTF.

This clonotype has a handful of counts. CDR3 residues: CASSLGSGGFANEQFF. The CDR3 DNA sequence: TGTGCCAGCAGCTTAGGTTCCGGGGGATTCGCCAATGAGCAGTTCTTC. The rearrangement uses TRBV11-2 and TRBJ2-1; tentatively, D is TRBD2 (6 bases). The CDR3 sequence is 16 residues long. V lost 1 base, J lost 6 bases, and 16 bases lay in between. The germline CDR1 and CDR2 sequences are SGHAT and FQNNGV.

This sequence joins TRBV5-1 and TRBJ2-7; TRBD2 might be the D (6 bases). V was shortened by 2 bases and J by 2 bases, with 23 bases between the two germline ends. The CDR3 extends over 18 amino acids. Germline values: CDR1 SGHRS, CDR2 YFSETQ. The CDR3 nucleotides are TGCGCCAGCAGCTTATACCGAGGGGACGCGCGGGGTCCCTACGAGCAGTACTTC. Translating it yields CASSLYRGDARGPYEQYF.

This clonotype showed up many times. The chain's CDR3 is CASSFEETQYF. CDR3 nucleotide sequence: TGTGCCAGCAGTTTCGAAGAGACCCAGTACTTC. The chain uses TRBV28 and TRBJ2-5; no definite D call. V was cut by 3 bases and J by 3 bases, with 2 bases left in between. The CDR3 extends over 11 amino acids. CDR1 and CDR2 (germline): MDHEN, SYDVKM.

The CDR3 region is CASSLSPGGYEQYF. In nucleotides, the CDR3 is TGTGCCAGCAGCTTAAGCCCGGGAGGGTACGAGCAGTACTTC. The chain uses TRBV7-3 and TRBJ2-4, with TRBD2 identical over 8 bases. The closer fit of TRBJ2-7 to the DNA end suggests the J call may be wrong. From germline, CDR1 is SGHTA and CDR2 FQGTGA. The CDR3 runs 14 residues.

The chain links TRBV5-1 to TRBJ2-1; possibly TRBD1 or TRBD2 for D (5 bases each). The germline V and J ends were trimmed by 4 bases and 4 bases, with 12 bases remaining between them. This CDR3 has 14 amino acids. Germline V CDR1 and CDR2: SGHRS, YFSETQ. CDR3 region: CASSRDLGYNEQFF. The CDR3 DNA follows: TGCGCCAGCAGCCGGGACCTCGGATACAATGAGCAGTTCTTC. The full variable domain, with the rest looked up from reference TRBV5-1 and TRBJ2-1, is KAGVTQTPRYLIKTRGQQVTLSCSPISGHRSVSWYQQTPGQGLQFLFEYFSETQRNKGNFPGRFSGRQFSNSRSEMNVSTLELGDSALYLCASSRDLGYNEQFFGPGTRLTVL.

This chain links TRBV3-1 with TRBJ2-5; D ambiguous. V was cut by 3 bases and J by 6 bases, with 11 bases left in between. The CDR3 extends over 13 amino acids. The germline V gene encodes CDR1 LGHDT and CDR2 YNNKEL (reference sequence). CDR3 amino acids: CASSQTGSQTQYF. CDR3 in DNA: TGTGCCAGCAGCCAGACCGGGTCTCAGACCCAGTACTTC.

This clonotype came up a few times. The chain combines TRBV20-1 with TRBJ2-3; 12 positions agree with TRBD2. There are 18 residues in the CDR3. Trimming at V came to 0 bases and at J to 2 bases, leaving 9 bases not matched to a gene. Per the germline V gene, CDR1 is DFQATT and CDR2 is SNEGSKA (reference sequence). The CDR3 sequence: CSARDSLAGGLNTDTQYF. In DNA, the CDR3 is TGCAGTGCTAGAGATTCCCTAGCGGGGGGGCTTAACACAGATACGCAGTATTTT.

The chain couples TRBV5-1 to TRBJ2-7, with TRBD1 matching over 12 bases. V lost 4 bases to trimming and J lost 9 bases; unmatched junction nucleotides: 11. The CDR3 covers 15 residues. Per the germline V gene, CDR1 is SGHRS and CDR2 is YFSETQ. CDR3 in amino acids: CASSPDAGTGGVQYF. The CDR3 nucleotides are TGCGCCAGCAGCCCGGATGCCGGGACAGGGGGCGTGCAGTACTTC. The whole variable domain, remainder taken from reference TRBV5-1 and TRBJ2-7, is KAGVTQTPRYLIKTRGQQVTLSCSPISGHRSVSWYQQTPGQGLQFLFEYFSETQRNKGNFPGRFSGRQFSNSRSEMNVSTLELGDSALYLCASSPDAGTGGVQYFGPGTRLTVT.

This rearrangement joins TRBV11-2 to TRBJ2-2; 12 bases match TRBD2. Germline values: CDR1 SGHAT, CDR2 FQNNGV. With 9 bases clipped from V and 6 bases from J, the junction kept 5 bases outside the gene matches. The CDR3 has 14 amino acids. Written as DNA, the CDR3 is TGTGCCAGTCGACTAGCGGGAGACGCCGGGGAGCTGTTTTTT. Its protein is CASRLAGDAGELFF.

The gene calls are TRBV11-1 and TRBJ2-3; TRBD2 agrees at 9 bases. This CDR3 is built from 20 residues. In germline, CDR1 is SGHAT, CDR2 FQDESV (reference sequence). After removal of 4 bases from V and 0 bases from J, the junction contained 17 bases not matched to a gene. CDR3 loop: CASSSPRWAGGPTSTDTQYF. The DNA of the CDR3 is TGTGCCAGCAGCTCACCCCGCTGGGCGGGGGGGCCAACTAGCACAGATACGCAGTATTTT.

Worth noting for this clonotype: An end of the junction differs from the germline gene, which may be a read error. V and J are TRBV27 and TRBJ2-7, with TRBD2 matching 11 bases. The V gene's germline CDR1 is MNHEY and CDR2 SMNVEV (reference sequence). The length of the CDR3 is 16 residues. This CDR3 is CANSIRLAGSSYEQYF. CDR3 nucleotides: TGTGCCAACAGTATCCGACTAGCGGGGAGCTCCTACGAGCAGTACTTC.

The chain recombines TRBV20-1 with TRBJ2-5, with D unresolved. Gene TRBJ2-7 matches the end of the DNA better, so the J call may be wrong. The CDR3 is 11 amino acids. Germline V gene sequence: CDR1 DFQATT, CDR2 SNEGSKA (reference sequence). The DNA of the CDR3 is TGCCTAGGAACCGACGGCTACGAGCAGTACTTC. It codes for CLGTDGYEQYF.

The V and J genes are TRBV9 and TRBJ1-1, with unresolved D. CDR1 is SGDLS, CDR2 YYNGEE, per germline. This CDR3 spans 15 amino acids. Deletions cut 4 bases from V and 5 bases from J, with 18 bases between. CDR3 nucleotides: TGTGCCAGCAGCCTCCGGGAAGGGAGGCGAACTGAAGCTTTCTTT. Protein: CASSLREGRRTEAFF.

This clonotype has a count of ten or more. The chain is built from TRBV7-2 and TRBJ2-5; TRBD1 might be the D (6 bases). The CDR3 spans 15 residues. Looked up from germline, CDR1 is SGHTA and CDR2 is FQGNSA. Deletions cut 1 base from V and 4 bases from J, with 13 bases between. CDR3 loop: CASSLVSGVGETQYF. In DNA form, the CDR3 reads TGTGCCAGCAGCTTAGTGTCAGGGGTCGGAGAGACCCAGTACTTC. Complete variable domain (other parts from reference TRBV7-2 and TRBJ2-5): GAGVSQSPSNKVTEKGKDVELRCDPISGHTALYWYRQSLGQGLEFLIYFQGNSAPDKSGLPSDRFSAERTGGSVSTLTIQRTQQEDSAVYLCASSLVSGVGETQYFGPGTRLLVL.

CDR3 residues: CASGRDRGGNEQFF. The CDR3 DNA reads as TGCGCCAGCGGCCGTGACAGGGGGGGCAATGAGCAGTTCTTC. This chain joins TRBV4-3 and TRBJ2-1; 9 bases map to TRBD1. V was pared by 8 bases and J by 6 bases, with 8 bases of the junction left unmatched. CDR3 length: 14 amino acids. CDR1 LGHNA and CDR2 YSLEER come from the germline V gene.

In its sample, this clonotype was seen once. The junction differs from germline at one of its ends, possibly a read error. The chain links TRBV7-2 to TRBJ2-1; 12 bases match TRBD2. Germline lookup yields CDR1 SGHTA and CDR2 FQGNSA. The CDR3 totals 17 residues. The chain's CDR3 is CAGSLVPSGRAYNEQFF. CDR3 bases: TGTGCCGGCAGCTTAGTCCCTAGCGGGAGGGCCTACAATGAGCAGTTCTTC.

J is TRBJ1-5 and V is TRBV27; perhaps TRBD1 as D (5 bases). Trimming removed 0 bases at V and 9 bases at J, with 9 bases between. Per the germline V gene, CDR1 is MNHEY and CDR2 is SMNVEV (reference sequence). This CDR3 spans 13 amino acids. Written as DNA, the CDR3 is TGTGCCAGCAGTTTATCGGGGGTTCCGCCCCAGCATTTT. Its translation is CASSLSGVPPQHF.

V gene TRBV4-2 combines with J gene TRBJ2-3, with TRBD2 identical over 7 bases. The CDR3 loop spans 15 amino acids. Trimming removed 1 base from V and 9 bases from J; junction bases left unmatched: 10. The germline CDR1 and CDR2 sequences are LGHNA and YNFKEQ. CDR3 nucleotide sequence: TGTGCCAGCAGCCAAGCCTCCTCGACTAGCAAGACGCAGTATTTT. Its translation: CASSQASSTSKTQYF.

This clonotype occurred once. A much larger clone lies one base from this, so it may be a read error. V and J are TRBV7-9 and TRBJ2-1; perhaps TRBD1 as D (6 bases). This CDR3 contains 15 residues. Trimming took off 5 bases at V and 10 bases at J, with 21 bases between the two ends. The germline V gene has CDR1 SEHNR and CDR2 FQNEAQ (reference sequence). In DNA, the CDR3 is TGTGCCAGCAGCCTCGGACAGACTTTGGGGAAGGAGCAGTTCTTC. This encodes CASSLGQTLGKEQFF. The entire variable domain, with the rest obtained from reference TRBV7-9 and TRBJ2-1, is as follows: DTGVSQNPRHKITKRGQNVTFRCDPISEHNRLYWYRQTLGQGPEFLTYFQNEAQLEKSRLLSDRFSAERPKGSFSTLEIQRTEQGDSAMYLCASSLGQTLGKEQFFGPGTRLTVL.

The chain recombines TRBV7-2 with TRBJ2-1; TRBD2 matches 8 bases. The CDR3 is 16 amino acids. Germline V CDR1 and CDR2: SGHTA, FQGNSA. The J segment lost 4 bases and the V segment lost 1 base, leaving 6 bases of the junction unmatched. CDR3 in amino acids: CASSLGSSGVYNEQFF. The CDR3 bases are TGTGCCAGCAGCTTAGGAAGTAGCGGGGTTTACAATGAGCAGTTCTTC.

CDR3 sequence (DNA): TGTGCCAGCAGTAAACGGACAGGGGAGTTTGAGCAGTTCTTC. Encoded protein: CASSKRTGEFEQFF. This chain joins TRBV6-6 and TRBJ2-1; 9 bases map to TRBD1. Losses at the gene ends were 5 bases for V and 9 bases for J; bases not matched to a gene: 8. The CDR3 runs 14 residues. Germline V CDR1 and CDR2: MNHNY, SVGAGI (reference sequence).

DNA of the CDR3: TGTGCCAGCAGCTTATCCGGAGGGACACCACAGGAGGCAGATACGCAGTATTTT. This sequence encodes CASSLSGGTPQEADTQYF. The rearrangement links TRBV11-3 to TRBJ2-3; D may match TRBD1 or TRBD2 (6 bases each). The V and J ends lost 2 bases and 4 bases respectively, with 22 bases between them. CDR1 and CDR2 from the germline V gene are SGHNT and YENEEA. This CDR3 spans 18 amino acids. Together with reference TRBV11-3 and TRBJ2-3, the CDR3 gives the full variable domain: EAGVVQSPRYKIIEKKQPVAFWCNPISGHNTLYWYLQNLGQGPELLIRYENEEAVDDSQLPKDRFSAERLKGVDSTLKIQPAELGDSAVYLCASSLSGGTPQEADTQYFGPGTRLTVL.

About this clonotype: A much larger clone lies one base from this, so it may be a read error. The J gene is TRBJ2-5, the V gene TRBV7-9, with TRBD2 matching 11 bases. The CDR3 is made up of 15 amino acids. V lost 4 bases and J lost 8; bases outside the gene matches: 9. Per the germline V gene, CDR1 is SEHNR and CDR2 is FQNEAQ (reference sequence). The chain's CDR3 is CASSYPSGGLGTQYF. The CDR3 DNA sequence: TGTGCCAGCAGCTACCCTAGCGGGGGGCTCGGAACCCAGTACTTC.